This T cell receptor beta chain appears in the sequencing data of a study of beta chain features in type 1 diabetes. Expressed TCRB transcripts were sequenced because the entire RNA isolate underwent reverse transcription. Here immunoSEQ multiplex PCR was the method, and the copy in TCRdb shows in-frame clones only, minus some. Of about 280,000 clones detected, over 12% appear once; the ten largest clones hold 0.015% to 0.017%. This clone was recorded a few times. The antigen is unknown. Germline CDR1 and CDR2: KGHSH and LQKENI. CDR3 length: 12 residues. V dropped 5 bases and J dropped 5 bases, with 9 bases sitting between them. Study-level points and caveats: In every one of the four CD4+ subsets, TCRB CDR3s were moderately but significantly shorter in Type 1 diabetes patients.

This chain uses TRBV18 with TRBJ2-5; no clear D. Sequences were obtained from naive CD4+ T cells from blood. This TCR came from a man aged 18-30 years with type 1 diabetes. The CDR3 region is CASSSLGETQYF. DNA of the CDR3: TGTGCCAGCTCATCCCTCGGGGAGACCCAGTACTTC.